This TCR beta chain was observed in a study of shared clonotypes between healthy human individuals. Looking at the study overall: The plates for each donor numbered three CD4 naive, three CD4 memory, two CD8 naive and one CD8 memory.

Remarks on this clone: Its antigen is unidentified.

Study-wide findings and caveats: Memory subsets generally showed smaller estimated richness than naive subsets did. Limited genetic and exposure-history diversity came from having few donors.

Naive CD8 isolation took CD45RO-negative cells positively selected for CCR7 and excluded terminally differentiated effector memory CD45RA+ cells. Repertoires were generated with immunoSEQ multiplex PCR, while TCRdb's copy carries only in-frame clones and drops some. The sample lists more than 500,000 clones; approximately 95% were seen once. The specimen was naive CD8+ T cells sorted from blood. The receptor comes from a woman in her twenties or thirties in good health.

CDR3 protein: CASRTEGSYEQYF. CDR3 coding DNA: TGTGCCAGCCGGACCGAAGGCTCCTACGAGCAGTACTTC. This chain uses TRBV11-2 with TRBJ2-7; no firm D call. The length of the CDR3 is 13 residues. V was clipped by 8 bases and J by 0 bases, with 11 bases between them. Per the germline V gene, CDR1 is SGHAT and CDR2 is FQNNGV.